The clone carrying this T cell receptor (beta chain) was counted between two and nine times. Trimming at V came to 0 bases and at J to 5 bases, leaving 3 bases not matched to a gene. The germline V gene has CDR1 SGDLS and CDR2 YYNGEE. The CDR3 spans 14 residues. The repertoire was sequenced with immunoSEQ multiplex PCR; TCRdb's copy has only in-frame clones and lacks some. The table records over 90,000 clones, roughly 70% of them present only once. This specimen belongs to a study of blood T cell repertoires in COVID-19. In the study overall: Whether acute or convalescent, the COVID-19 samples came from the United States, Italy and Spain. T cells, B-cell-depleted T cells, or PBMCs provided the cDNA or gDNA that served as material.

The TCR was taken from an older man with COVID-19, enrolled during active disease. Source material: peripheral blood. The chain recombines TRBV9 with TRBJ2-5; TRBD2 aligns across 8 bases. The CDR3 DNA follows: TGTGCCAGCAGCGTAGGGACTAGCCGGGAGACCCAGTACTTC. Translating it yields CASSVGTSRETQYF. The full variable domain, rest sourced from reference TRBV9 and TRBJ2-5, is DSGVTQTPKHLITATGQRVTLRCSPRSGDLSVYWYQQSLDQGLQFLIQYYNGEERAKGNILERFSAQQFPDLHSELNLSSLELGDSALYFCASSVGTSRETQYFGPGTRLLVL.